This passage covers 21 T cell receptor beta chains from one sample sequenced in a study of T cell responses to AZD1222 COVID-19 vaccine. Only in-frame clones appear in the TCRdb table, and some are missing; sequencing was by immunoSEQ multiplex PCR. The profile shows 150,000 or so clones, 85% to 95% of them singletons. This specimen was peripheral blood, taken on day 0 of AZD1222 vaccination. Receptors originate from an adult in good health.

A single count supports this clone. V gene TRBV6-5 combines with J gene TRBJ2-1; D is unresolved. Trimming removed 4 bases from V and 6 bases from J, with 4 bases in between. CDR1 MNHEY and CDR2 SVGAGI come from the germline V gene. The CDR3 extends over 11 amino acids. The CDR3 DNA follows: TGTGCCAGCAGTTGGGGCAATGAGCAGTTCTTC. The encoded protein is CASSWGNEQFF.

The chain has TRBV5-1 and TRBJ2-3; 9 bases line up with TRBD2. V trimming: 3 bases; J trimming: 4 bases; junction bases outside the gene matches: 3. This CDR3 has 14 residues. Germline values: CDR1 SGHRS, CDR2 YFSETQ. The CDR3 loop reads CASSSRLAADTQYF. Written as DNA, the CDR3 is TGCGCCAGCAGCTCAAGACTAGCGGCAGATACGCAGTATTTT.

This clone has only a few counts. The chain recombines TRBV6-5 with TRBJ1-4, with 7 bases fitting TRBD1. CDR3 length equals 14 residues. Germline V lookup: CDR1 MNHEY, CDR2 SVGAGI. The V gene end was trimmed by 6 bases and the J gene end by 3 bases; junction bases not matched to a gene: 4. CDR3 in amino acids: CASRTGASNEKLFF. The CDR3 nucleotides read TGTGCCAGCAGAACAGGGGCTTCTAATGAAAAACTGTTTTTT.

J is TRBJ2-1 and V is TRBV5-1, with 12 bases identical to TRBD2. CDR1 and CDR2 (germline): SGHRS, YFSETQ. The junction had 15 bases not matched to a gene; V was cut back by 4 bases and J by 1 base. The length of the CDR3 is 20 residues. CDR3 nucleotide sequence: TGCGCCAGCAGCCTCTACCGACTAGCGGGGGCCCATTTTTCCTACAATGAGCAGTTCTTC. Protein: CASSLYRLAGAHFSYNEQFF.

The chain combines TRBV18 with TRBJ1-5; 7 nucleotides line up with TRBD1. Unmatched junction bases numbered 8, after V lost 6 bases and J lost 6 bases. This CDR3 is built from 14 residues. The germline V gene encodes CDR1 KGHSH and CDR2 LQKENI. The CDR3 reads CASSLQGLSQPQHF. CDR3 nucleotides: TGTGCCAGCTCCCTACAGGGGTTAAGTCAGCCCCAGCATTTT.

This clone has just one count. This sequence joins TRBV21-1 and TRBJ2-7. TRBV21-1 is a pseudogene locus. CDR3 length equals 14 residues. The CDR3 spells CASSKEGVTYEQYF. Written as DNA, the CDR3 is TGTGCCAGCAGCAAAGAAGGCGTTACCTACGAGCAGTACTTC.

The J gene is TRBJ1-5, the V gene TRBV7-2, with unresolved D. The V and J ends lost 1 base and 2 bases respectively, with 9 bases between them. CDR1 is SGHTA and CDR2 is FQGNSA in the germline V gene. CDR3 length equals 15 residues. The CDR3 loop reads CASSLGLGRNQPQHF. Written as DNA, the CDR3 is TGTGCCAGCAGCTTAGGGCTTGGGCGCAATCAGCCCCAGCATTTT.

The chain links TRBV19 to TRBJ1-3; 10 bases are a match to TRBD1. Germline loops: CDR1 LNHDA, CDR2 SQIVND (reference sequence). The V and J ends lost 5 bases and 7 bases, in that order; junction bases with no gene match: 8. The CDR3 has 15 residues. For the CDR3, the DNA is TGTGCCAGTAGTTTGAGACAGGGGGCCGGGAACACCATATATTTT. This translates into CASSLRQGAGNTIYF.

In its sample, this clone was seen once. This sequence joins TRBV4-2 and TRBJ1-6; D is unresolved. Germline values: CDR1 LGHNA, CDR2 YNFKEQ. V shed 0 bases and J shed 12 bases, with 15 bases lying between them. This CDR3 spans 15 amino acids. The CDR3 nucleotides are TGTGCCAGCAGCCAAGATCTGGGCGTTTGGGAACCCCTCCACTTT. Residues: CASSQDLGVWEPLHF.

CDR3 residues: CASSATEISGNTIYF. DNA of the CDR3: TGTGCCAGCAGCGCGACCGAAATCTCTGGAAACACCATATATTTT. This chain uses TRBV9 with TRBJ1-3; D unclear. The CDR3 runs to 15 residues. V gave up 3 bases and J gave up 0 bases, with 10 bases separating them. Germline loops: CDR1 SGDLS, CDR2 YYNGEE. Using reference TRBV9 and TRBJ1-3 for the parts outside the CDR3, the full variable domain is DSGVTQTPKHLITATGQRVTLRCSPRSGDLSVYWYQQSLDQGLQFLIQYYNGEERAKGNILERFSAQQFPDLHSELNLSSLELGDSALYFCASSATEISGNTIYFGEGSWLTVV.

This chain connects TRBV16 to TRBJ1-2, with 9 bases that match TRBD1. With V trimmed by 3 bases and J by 1 base, 3 bases remained unmatched. This CDR3 region has 15 residues. In germline, CDR1 is KGHSY, CDR2 FQNENV. As DNA, the CDR3 is TGTGCCAGCAGCCACCGGGACAGGGTTAACTATGGCTACACCTTC. Translated, it gives CASSHRDRVNYGYTF.

The rearrangement links TRBV4-1 to TRBJ1-2; D is possibly TRBD1 (6 bases). The CDR3 is made up of 15 amino acids. Germline CDR1 and CDR2: MGHRA and YSYEKL. V lost 1 base and J lost 2, with 11 bases in between. CDR3 coding DNA: TGCGCCAGCAGCCAAGTCCTTGACAGGAACTATGGCTACACCTTC. Translation gives CASSQVLDRNYGYTF.

This clone was seen only once. The J gene is TRBJ2-5, the V gene TRBV14; the D call may be TRBD1 or TRBD2 (5 bases each). V gave up 1 base and J gave up 1 base, with 22 bases separating them. CDR3 length: 19 residues. Germline V gene lookup returns CDR1 SGHDN and CDR2 FVKESK. The DNA of the CDR3 is TGTGCCAGCAGCCAAGCCTTATTAGGAAAAGGGACCTTCCAAGAGACCCAGTACTTC. Amino acids: CASSQALLGKGTFQETQYF. Combining the CDR3 with reference TRBV14 and TRBJ2-5 gives the whole variable domain EAGVTQFPSHSVIEKGQTVTLRCDPISGHDNLYWYRRVMGKEIKFLLHFVKESKQDESGMPNNRFLAERTGGTYSTLKVQPAELEDSGVYFCASSQALLGKGTFQETQYFGPGTRLLVL.

V and J are TRBV29-1 and TRBJ1-4, with TRBD1 identical over 9 bases. V dropped 6 bases and J dropped 8; count of bases not matched to a gene: 4. Germline V lookup: CDR1 SQVTM, CDR2 ANQGSEA. This CDR3 has 12 residues. The CDR3 here is CSVGGQGEKLFF. CDR3 nucleotides: TGCAGCGTGGGAGGACAGGGGGAAAAACTGTTTTTT. Together with reference TRBV29-1 and TRBJ1-4, the CDR3 gives the full variable domain: SAVISQKPSRDICQRGTSLTIQCQVDSQVTMMFWYRQQPGQSLTLIATANQGSEATYESGFVIDKFPISRPNLTFSTLTVSNMSPEDSSIYLCSVGGQGEKLFFGSGTQLSVL.

This chain connects TRBV13 to TRBJ1-1; D is possibly TRBD1 (5 bases). Germline loops: CDR1 PRHDT, CDR2 FYEKMQ (reference sequence). V shed 5 bases and J shed 9 bases, with 19 bases lying between them. The CDR3 totals 14 residues. The DNA of the CDR3 is TGTGCCAGCAGCAGGAACCGGGGGAGCCGCAAAGCTTTCTTT. It translates to CASSRNRGSRKAFF. The full variable domain, its missing parts supplied by reference TRBV13 and TRBJ1-1, is AAGVIQSPRHLIKEKRETATLKCYPIPRHDTVYWYQQGPGQDPQFLISFYEKMQSDKGSIPDRFSAQQFSDYHSELNMSSLELGDSALYFCASSRNRGSRKAFFGQGTRLTVV.

The rearrangement joins TRBV3-1 (or the pseudogene TRBV3-2) to TRBJ1-5, with D unclear. The CDR3 is made up of 14 amino acids. Looked up from germline, CDR1 is LGHDT and CDR2 is YNNKEL (reference sequence). V lost 1 base and J lost 0, with 4 bases in between. The CDR3 DNA reads as TGTGCCAGCAGCCAAGCCAATAGCAATCAGCCCCAGCATTTT. It is translated as CASSQANSNQPQHF.

The chain combines TRBV14 with TRBJ2-7, with 8 bases aligning to TRBD2. Germline lookup yields CDR1 SGHDN and CDR2 FVKESK. This CDR3 is built from 15 residues. V shed 3 bases and J 3 bases; nucleotides not matched to a gene: 7. This chain's CDR3 is CASSQPGLGFYEQYF. The CDR3 DNA is TGTGCCAGCAGCCAGCCGGGACTAGGATTCTACGAGCAGTACTTC.

In its sample, this clone was seen a few times. The chain recombines TRBV7-9 with TRBJ2-7, with TRBD1 as a possible D gene (5 bases). Per germline, CDR1 SEHNR and CDR2 FQNEAQ (reference sequence). Trimming removed 5 bases at V and 2 bases at J, with 16 bases between. This CDR3 spans 15 amino acids. Here the CDR3 reads CASSPQDTYPYEQYF. In DNA, the CDR3 is TGTGCCAGCAGCCCGCAGGACACCTACCCCTACGAGCAGTACTTC.

The chain joins TRBV6-2 or TRBV6-3 to TRBJ2-2; 10 bases agree with TRBD2. The CDR3 has 19 residues. Per germline, CDR1 MNHEY and CDR2 SVGEGT. V shed 4 bases, J shed 0 bases, and the junction held 11 bases outside the gene matches. CDR3 region: CASSSPLERGGPNTGELFF. The CDR3 DNA reads TGTGCCAGCAGTTCTCCGTTAGAGCGGGGGGGCCCGAACACCGGGGAGCTGTTTTTT.

The V call is TRBV27, the J call TRBJ1-6; D might be TRBD1 (5 bases). CDR3 length: 13 residues. Trimming took 6 bases from V and 8 from J, leaving 11 bases between them. Germline V gives CDR1 MNHEY, CDR2 SMNVEV (reference sequence). CDR3 in DNA: TGTGCCAGCAGCCCCCAGGGTTATTCACCCCTCCACTTT. It codes for CASSPQGYSPLHF.

The chain has TRBV9 and TRBJ2-1; D possibly matches TRBD1 or TRBD2 (7 bases each). The CDR3 is made up of 15 amino acids. CDR1 is SGDLS, CDR2 YYNGEE, per germline. V lost 4 bases and J lost 2, with 13 bases in between. The CDR3 bases are TGTGCCAGCAGCCCAGGGGGGGCCCCCTACAATGAGCAGTTCTTC. Protein: CASSPGGAPYNEQFF.